The rows below give T cell receptor beta chains drawn from one sample of a study of blood T cell repertoires in COVID-19. Method: immunoSEQ multiplex PCR; TCRdb's copy keeps in-frame clones and lacks some. Of 150,000 to 200,000 clones in the sample, 86% were seen once. The specimen was peripheral blood. These receptors all come from a woman in her seventies with acute or convalescent COVID-19. CDR3s include the opening cysteine and the closing phenylalanine or tryptophan. A D gene is named only where the DNA matches it firmly. Where a row states a size, it is once, few, many or the class of an expanded clone; other rows omit it.

-	TRBJ2-1	TRBD1	14	TRBV19	CASSIQDRANEQFF	TGTGCCAGTAGTATCCAGGACAGGGCCAATGAGCAGTTCTTC
-	TRBJ2-7	TRBD1	14	TRBV4-1	CASSRPGQGYEQYF	TGCGCCAGCAGCAGACCGGGACAGGGCTACGAGCAGTACTTC
-	TRBJ2-7	TRBD1	16	TRBV6-2/TRBV6-3	CASSFKRTGWAYEQYF	TGTGCCAGCAGTTTCAAACGGACAGGGTGGGCATACGAGCAGTACTTC
-	TRBJ2-4	TRBD1	17	TRBV18	CASSPPGTGGLKNIQYF	TGTGCCAGCTCACCACCAGGGACAGGGGGTCTCAAAAACATTCAGTACTTC
-	TRBJ2-5	TRBD2	16	TRBV5-5	CASSLELAAGGETQYF	TGTGCCAGCAGCTTGGAACTAGCGGCGGGCGGGGAGACCCAGTACTTC
-	TRBJ2-3	TRBD1	13	TRBV24-1	CATSTGAVDTQYF	TGTGCCACCAGTACAGGGGCCGTAGATACGCAGTATTTT
once	TRBJ2-1	TRBD2	16	TRBV4-3	CASSQTRTSGVDEQFF	TGCGCCAGCAGCCAAACTCGGACTAGCGGGGTCGATGAGCAGTTCTTC
-	TRBJ2-7	TRBD1	17	TRBV7-2	CASSHPEGGQGSYEQYF	TGTGCCAGCAGCCATCCCGAAGGGGGACAGGGTTCCTACGAGCAGTACTTC
few	TRBJ1-1	-	13	TRBV19	CASSDRSESEAFF	TGTGCCAGTAGTGACAGGTCGGAGAGCGAAGCTTTCTTT
-	TRBJ1-4	-	16	TRBV5-1	CASSDGHAGGDQKLFF	TGCGCCAGCAGCGATGGACACGCCGGTGGAGACCAAAAACTGTTTTTT
-	TRBJ2-2	TRBD1	15	TRBV5-1	CASSLGQGWTGELFF	TGCGCCAGCAGCTTGGGACAGGGGTGGACCGGGGAGCTGTTTTTT
-	TRBJ2-1	TRBD2	15	TRBV28	CASSLAGGPYNEQFF	TGTGCCAGCAGTTTAGCGGGGGGGCCCTACAATGAGCAGTTCTTC
-	TRBJ2-2	TRBD2	14	TRBV19	CASTQREWSGELFF	TGTGCCAGTACACAGCGGGAGTGGTCCGGGGAGCTGTTTTTT
-	TRBJ1-1	-	14	TRBV3-1/TRBV3-2	CASSQLQGNTEAFF	TGTGCCAGCAGCCAATTGCAGGGCAACACTGAAGCTTTCTTT
-	TRBJ1-1	-	18	TRBV28	CASSLAGGYGGSYTEAFF	TGTGCCAGCAGTTTAGCCGGGGGGTACGGGGGGAGTTACACTGAAGCTTTCTTT
-	TRBJ1-6	-	16	TRBV6-6	CASSSVGSGDNSPLHF	TGTGCCAGCAGTTCTGTAGGGAGTGGTGATAATTCACCCCTCCACTTT
-	TRBJ1-4	TRBD1	14	TRBV18	CASSPDRVDEKLFF	TGTGCCAGCTCACCGGACAGGGTAGATGAAAAACTGTTTTTT
-	TRBJ1-1	-	13	TRBV7-9	CASRKTGYTEAFF	TGTGCCAGCAGAAAAACAGGGTACACTGAAGCTTTCTTT
-	TRBJ1-1	TRBD1	17	TRBV29-1	CSVTAGTGLVSNTEAFF	TGCAGCGTGACAGCCGGGACAGGGTTGGTCTCGAACACTGAAGCTTTCTTT
-	TRBJ1-6	-	14	TRBV29-1	CSVRFGGADSPLHF	TGCAGCGTCAGATTCGGGGGTGCGGATTCACCCCTCCACTTT
few	TRBJ1-5	TRBD1	16	TRBV15	CATADRGLHSNQPQHF	TGTGCCACCGCGGACAGGGGACTCCATAGCAATCAGCCCCAGCATTTT
once	TRBJ1-5	TRBD1	16	TRBV19	CASSLNYRGRGQPQHF	TGTGCCAGTAGTCTTAACTACAGGGGGCGAGGTCAGCCCCAGCATTTT
once	TRBJ1-3	TRBD1	15	TRBV6-5	CASRPDRRSGNTIYF	TGTGCCAGCAGACCGGACAGGCGCTCTGGAAACACCATATATTTT
few	TRBJ2-7	-	14	TRBV21-1	CASTRLAPDYEQYF	TGTGCCAGCACCAGACTAGCGCCTGACTACGAGCAGTACTTC
-	TRBJ1-1	-	12	TRBV24-1	CATSDPGLRTFF	TGTGCCACCAGTGATCCAGGGTTGAGGACTTTCTTT
once	TRBJ1-1	-	18	TRBV11-3	CASSLDRGLAVMNTEAFF	TGTGCCAGCAGCTTAGATCGAGGCTTGGCAGTCATGAACACTGAAGCTTTCTTT
-	TRBJ1-4	TRBD1	13	TRBV19	CASSDREDEKLFF	TGTGCCAGCTCAGACAGGGAGGACGAAAAACTGTTTTTT
-	TRBJ2-5	TRBD2	15	TRBV6-2/TRBV6-3	CASSPLRLAEETQYF	TGTGCCAGCAGCCCTTTACGACTAGCGGAAGAGACCCAGTACTTC
-	TRBJ1-1	-	11	TRBV29-1	CSGFKESEAFF	TGCAGCGGGTTCAAGGAGTCCGAAGCTTTCTTT
once	TRBJ1-3	TRBD1	15	TRBV27	CASGRGTSPGNTIYF	TGTGCCAGCGGCAGGGGGACAAGTCCTGGAAACACCATATATTTT
-	TRBJ2-2	-	13	TRBV7-2	CASSLAFSGELFF	TGTGCCAGCAGCTTAGCTTTCTCCGGGGAGCTGTTTTTT
-	TRBJ2-3	TRBD2	16	TRBV7-6	CASSLALAGVPDTQYF	TGTGCCAGCAGCTTAGCGCTAGCGGGAGTACCAGATACGCAGTATTTT
-	TRBJ1-1	-	12	TRBV6-2/TRBV6-3	CASSPGQSEAFF	TGTGCCAGCAGCCCCGGACAATCTGAAGCTTTCTTT
-	TRBJ1-1	TRBD1	13	TRBV2	CASRYRGGTEAFF	TGTGCCAGCAGGTACAGGGGGGGCACTGAAGCTTTCTTT
few	TRBJ1-1	-	18	TRBV10-1	CASSADGKSGTLETEAFF	TGCGCCAGCAGTGCTGATGGTAAGAGCGGGACCCTGGAGACTGAAGCTTTCTTT
-	TRBJ1-5	-	17	TRBV4-3	CASSQVAHRDTYQPQHF	TGCGCCAGCAGCCAAGTGGCCCACCGGGACACCTATCAGCCCCAGCATTTT
-	TRBJ1-5	-	13	TRBV2	CASSAQSNQPQHF	TGTGCCAGCAGTGCCCAGAGCAATCAGCCCCAGCATTTT
-	TRBJ1-2	-	14	TRBV3-1/TRBV3-2	CASSRRRGAAGYTF	TGTGCCAGCAGTCGAAGACGGGGGGCGGCCGGCTACACCTTC
-	TRBJ1-1	-	13	TRBV7-9	CASSLSGLHEAFF	TGTGCCAGCAGCTTATCAGGTCTCCATGAAGCTTTCTTT
-	TRBJ2-1	-	13	TRBV2	CASSFRGNNEQFF	TGTGCCAGCAGCTTTCGGGGAAACAATGAGCAGTTCTTC
-	TRBJ2-1	TRBD2	17	TRBV15	CATSRTLAGGKFGEQFF	TGTGCCACCAGTAGGACCTTGGCGGGAGGGAAGTTCGGTGAGCAGTTCTTC
-	TRBJ1-1	TRBD1	13	TRBV12-3/TRBV12-4	CASSEDRLFEAFF	TGTGCCAGCAGTGAGGACAGGTTGTTTGAAGCTTTCTTT
-	TRBJ1-4	-	14	TRBV10-3	CASHQSTRGEKLFF	TGTGCCTCCCACCAGAGCACCCGGGGTGAAAAACTGTTTTTT
-	TRBJ2-1	TRBD2	15	TRBV24-1	CATSDPGTRGNEQFF	TGTGCCACCAGTGACCCCGGGACTAGGGGCAATGAGCAGTTCTTC
once	TRBJ2-7	-	16	TRBV11-2	CASSLGRAKGTYEQYF	TGTGCCAGCAGCTTAGGCAGGGCCAAAGGAACCTACGAGCAGTACTTC